The sample holds one count of the clone carrying this T cell receptor (beta chain). Its antigen is not identified. The sample comes from a study of CD8+CD57+ T cells in acquired aplastic anemia. The study, taken as a whole, reports: Both patients and controls carried the same twenty-nine CD8+ CDR3 sequences.

Genomic DNA templated the TCR beta VDJ and CDR3 profiling. MiXCR, run by TCRdb on the reads, gives a single entry per CDR3 protein. The data contain under 200,000 distinct CDR3 sequences, roughly 40% of them singletons. The V end was cut by 4 bases, the J end by 9 bases, with 10 bases between. Germline lookup yields CDR1 SGHTA and CDR2 FQGNSA. The CDR3 has 13 residues. The receptor was derived from a human donor in good health. Sequenced sample: sorted CD4+, CD8+, or CD8+CD57+ T cells (not recorded which) from PBMCs. The chain links TRBV7-2 to TRBJ1-6; D uncertain. Here the CDR3 DNA reads TGTGCCAGCAGCTCGCAAACCAGTTCACCCCTCCACTTT. This gives the protein CASSSQTSSPLHF.